This T cell receptor (beta chain) appears in the sequencing data of a study of blood T cell repertoires in COVID-19. Study in general: The United States, Italy and Spain supplied acute and convalescent COVID-19 samples.

The CDR3 totals 10 residues. The germline CDR1 and CDR2 sequences are SSHAT and FNYEAQ (reference sequence). V was cut by 11 bases and J by 6 bases, with 10 bases left in between. Repertoires were generated with immunoSEQ multiplex PCR, while TCRdb's copy carries only in-frame clones and drops some. Of approximately 500,000 clones in the sample, around 90% are singletons; the top ten hold roughly 7.3%. The receptor was derived from a woman aged 50 to 60 with COVID-19, enrolled during active disease. Sequences were obtained from peripheral blood. The chain couples TRBV7-7 to TRBJ1-2; TRBD1 might be the D (6 bases). In DNA form, the CDR3 reads TGTGCCCGGGGGGGCGATGGCTACACCTTC. Translation: CARGGDGYTF.